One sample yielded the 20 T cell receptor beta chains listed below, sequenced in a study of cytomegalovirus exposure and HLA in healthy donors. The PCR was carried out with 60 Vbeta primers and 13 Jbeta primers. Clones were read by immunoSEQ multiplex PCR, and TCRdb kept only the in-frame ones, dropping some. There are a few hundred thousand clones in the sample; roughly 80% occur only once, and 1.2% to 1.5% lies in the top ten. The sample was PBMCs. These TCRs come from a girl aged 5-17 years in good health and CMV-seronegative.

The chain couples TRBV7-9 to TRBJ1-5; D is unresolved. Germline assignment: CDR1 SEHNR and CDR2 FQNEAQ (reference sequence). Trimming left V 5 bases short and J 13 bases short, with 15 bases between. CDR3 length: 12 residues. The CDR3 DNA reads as TGTGCCAGCAGCGACTTTTCAGAAAATCAGCATTTT. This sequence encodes CASSDFSENQHF.

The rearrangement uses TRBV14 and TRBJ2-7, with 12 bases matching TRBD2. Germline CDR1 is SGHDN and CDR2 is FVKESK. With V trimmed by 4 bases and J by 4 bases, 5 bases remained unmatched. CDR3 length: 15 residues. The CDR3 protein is CASSPRLAGEYEQYF. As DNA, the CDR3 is TGTGCCAGCAGCCCGCGACTAGCGGGAGAGTACGAGCAGTACTTC.

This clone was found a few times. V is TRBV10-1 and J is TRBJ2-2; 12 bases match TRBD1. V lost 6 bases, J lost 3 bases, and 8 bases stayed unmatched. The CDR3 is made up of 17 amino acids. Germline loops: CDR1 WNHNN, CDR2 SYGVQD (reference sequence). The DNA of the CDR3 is TGCGCCAGCAGGTCCCGGGACAGGGGGCGGGACACCGGGGAGCTGTTTTTT. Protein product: CASRSRDRGRDTGELFF.

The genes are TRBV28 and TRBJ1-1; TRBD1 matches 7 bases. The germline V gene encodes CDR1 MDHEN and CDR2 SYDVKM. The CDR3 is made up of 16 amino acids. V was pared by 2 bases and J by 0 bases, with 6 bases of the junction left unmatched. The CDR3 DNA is TGTGCCAGCAGTTTACGGGACAGAATCATGAACACTGAAGCTTTCTTT. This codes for CASSLRDRIMNTEAFF.

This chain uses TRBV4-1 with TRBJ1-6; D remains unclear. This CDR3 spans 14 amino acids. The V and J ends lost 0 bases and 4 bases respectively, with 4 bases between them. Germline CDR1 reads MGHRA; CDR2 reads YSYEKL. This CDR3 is CASSQDPYNSPLHF. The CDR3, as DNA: TGCGCCAGCAGCCAAGATCCTTATAATTCACCCCTCCACTTT.

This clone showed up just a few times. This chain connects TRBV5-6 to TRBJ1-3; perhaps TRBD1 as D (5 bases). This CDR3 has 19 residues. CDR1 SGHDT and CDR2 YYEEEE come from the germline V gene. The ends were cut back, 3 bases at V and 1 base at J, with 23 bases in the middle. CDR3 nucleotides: TGTGCCAGCAGCTGGGCCGGGGGAGGGTATCTTCTGTCTGGAAACACCATATATTTT. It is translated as CASSWAGGGYLLSGNTIYF.

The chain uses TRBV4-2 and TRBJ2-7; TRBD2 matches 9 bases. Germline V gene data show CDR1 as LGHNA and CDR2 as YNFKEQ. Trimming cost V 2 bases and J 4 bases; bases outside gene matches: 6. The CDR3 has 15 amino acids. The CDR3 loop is CASSQLAGKVYEQYF. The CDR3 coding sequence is TGTGCCAGCAGCCAACTAGCGGGAAAGGTTTACGAGCAGTACTTC.

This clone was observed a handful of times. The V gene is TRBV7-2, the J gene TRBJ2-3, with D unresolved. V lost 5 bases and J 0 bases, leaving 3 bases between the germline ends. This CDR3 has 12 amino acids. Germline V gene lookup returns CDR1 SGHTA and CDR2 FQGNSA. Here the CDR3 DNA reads TGTGCCAGCAGCCGTAGCACAGATACGCAGTATTTT. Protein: CASSRSTDTQYF.

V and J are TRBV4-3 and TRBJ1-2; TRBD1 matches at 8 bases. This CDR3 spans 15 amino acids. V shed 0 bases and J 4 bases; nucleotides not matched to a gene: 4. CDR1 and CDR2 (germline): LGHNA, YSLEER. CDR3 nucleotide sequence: TGCGCCAGCAGCCAAGATAGGGACAGGCCCTATGGCTACACCTTC. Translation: CASSQDRDRPYGYTF.

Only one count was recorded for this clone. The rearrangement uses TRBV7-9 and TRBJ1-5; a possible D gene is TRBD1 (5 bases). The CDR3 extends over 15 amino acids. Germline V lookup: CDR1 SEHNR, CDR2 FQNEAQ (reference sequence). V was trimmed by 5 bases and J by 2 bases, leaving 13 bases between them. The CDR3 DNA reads TGTGCCAGCAGCAATCACGACAGAGGCAATCAGCCCCAGCATTTT. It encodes CASSNHDRGNQPQHF.

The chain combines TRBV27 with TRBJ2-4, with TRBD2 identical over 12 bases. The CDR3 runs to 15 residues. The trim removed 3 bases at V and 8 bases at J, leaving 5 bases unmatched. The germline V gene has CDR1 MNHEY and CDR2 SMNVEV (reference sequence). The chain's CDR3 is CASSFLAGGRYIQYF. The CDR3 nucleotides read TGTGCCAGCAGTTTTCTAGCGGGGGGGCGATACATTCAGTACTTC.

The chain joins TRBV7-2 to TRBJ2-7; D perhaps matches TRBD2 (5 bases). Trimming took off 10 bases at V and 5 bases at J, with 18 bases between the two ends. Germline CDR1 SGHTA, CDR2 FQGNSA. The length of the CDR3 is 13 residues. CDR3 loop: CATKIFLGDEQYF. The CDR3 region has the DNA TGTGCCACCAAGATCTTTCTCGGGGACGAGCAGTACTTC.

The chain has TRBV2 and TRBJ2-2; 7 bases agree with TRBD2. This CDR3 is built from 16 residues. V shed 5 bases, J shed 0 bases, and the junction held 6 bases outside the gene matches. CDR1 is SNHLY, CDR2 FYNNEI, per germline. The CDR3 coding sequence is TGTGCCAGCAGTTCCTTAAGCGGGGCGAACACCGGGGAGCTGTTTTTT. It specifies CASSSLSGANTGELFF.

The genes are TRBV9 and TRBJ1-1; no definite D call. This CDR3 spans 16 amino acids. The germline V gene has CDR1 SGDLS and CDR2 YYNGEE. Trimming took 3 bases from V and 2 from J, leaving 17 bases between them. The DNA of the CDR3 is TGTGCCAGCAGCGCCACCCCCGATCTGCGAAACACTGAAGCTTTCTTT. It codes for CASSATPDLRNTEAFF.

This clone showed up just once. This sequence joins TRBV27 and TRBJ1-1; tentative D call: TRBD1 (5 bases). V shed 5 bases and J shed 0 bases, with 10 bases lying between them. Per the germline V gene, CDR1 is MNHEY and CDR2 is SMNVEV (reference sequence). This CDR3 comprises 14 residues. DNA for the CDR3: TGTGCCAGCAGTCCGGGGACTCTGAACACTGAAGCTTTCTTT. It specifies CASSPGTLNTEAFF.

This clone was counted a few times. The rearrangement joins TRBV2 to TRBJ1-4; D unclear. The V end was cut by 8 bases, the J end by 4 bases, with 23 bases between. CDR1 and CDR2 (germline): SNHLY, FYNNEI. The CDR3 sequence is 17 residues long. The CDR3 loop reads CASRINSGSARNEKLFF. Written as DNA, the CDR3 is TGTGCCAGCCGCATAAATTCGGGGTCGGCCCGTAATGAAAAACTGTTTTTT.

The CDR3 region has the DNA TGTGCCAGCAGCTTATGGGCTAGCGGGGCCTACAATGAGCAGTTCTTC. Translating it yields CASSLWASGAYNEQFF. This chain connects TRBV7-3 to TRBJ2-1, with 9 bases matching TRBD2. Germline V gives CDR1 SGHTA, CDR2 FQGTGA. V shed 2 bases and J 2 bases; nucleotides not matched to a gene: 4. This CDR3 has 16 amino acids. Full variable domain (outside the CDR3, taken from reference TRBV7-3 and TRBJ2-1): GAGVSQTPSNKVTEKGKYVELRCDPISGHTALYWYRQSLGQGPEFLIYFQGTGAADDSGLPNDRFFAVRPEGSVSTLKIQRTERGDSAVYLCASSLWASGAYNEQFFGPGTRLTVL.

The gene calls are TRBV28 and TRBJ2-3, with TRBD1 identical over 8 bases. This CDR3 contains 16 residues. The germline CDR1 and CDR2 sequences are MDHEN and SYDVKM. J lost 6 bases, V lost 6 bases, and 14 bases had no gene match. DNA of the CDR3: TGTGCCAGCAGCCCCCCGTATGGGACAGGTGATGATACGCAGTATTTT. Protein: CASSPPYGTGDDTQYF.

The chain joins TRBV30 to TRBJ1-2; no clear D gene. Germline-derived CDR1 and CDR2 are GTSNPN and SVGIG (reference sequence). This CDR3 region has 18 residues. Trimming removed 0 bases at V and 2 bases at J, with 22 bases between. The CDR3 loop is CAWSVRGVRTGRNYGYTF. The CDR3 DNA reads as TGTGCCTGGAGTGTACGCGGGGTCCGTACGGGGAGGAACTATGGCTACACCTTC.

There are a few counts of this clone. The CDR3 nucleotides read TGTGCCTGGGGGAGAGGACAGGGTGGCTACGAGCAGTACTTC. Amino acids: CAWGRGQGGYEQYF. V usage is TRBV30 and J usage is TRBJ2-7, with 8 bases identical to TRBD1. V shed 5 bases, J shed 3 bases, and the junction held 9 bases outside the gene matches. The germline V gene has CDR1 GTSNPN and CDR2 SVGIG (reference sequence). The CDR3 totals 14 residues.